Below, 4 T cell receptor beta chains from the same sample are listed, as sequenced in a study of cytomegalovirus exposure and HLA in healthy donors. Some clones are missing from TCRdb's copy, which holds only in-frame ones; the method was immunoSEQ multiplex PCR. The sample yields around 200,000 clones, approximately 83% seen once. The sequencing input was PBMCs. All receptors come from a woman aged 18-30 years in good health and CMV-seropositive.

The chain combines TRBV7-2 with TRBJ2-2, with D perhaps TRBD2 (5 bases). Germline CDR1 reads SGHTA; CDR2 reads FQGNSA. The V gene lost 0 bases and the J gene lost 4 bases, with 18 bases spanning the gap. This CDR3 is 18 amino acids long. CDR3: CASSLARESPYPTGELFF. In DNA, the CDR3 is TGTGCCAGCAGCTTAGCTAGGGAGTCGCCCTACCCCACCGGGGAGCTGTTTTTT.

The J gene is TRBJ1-5, the V gene TRBV5-6; D gene uncertain. The CDR3 covers 15 residues. Trimming stripped 4 bases from V and 2 bases from J, with 13 bases between. CDR1 is SGHDT, CDR2 YYEEEE, per germline. CDR3 sequence reads: CASSASLTGNQPQHF. CDR3 sequence (DNA): TGTGCCAGCAGCGCAAGCCTTACGGGCAATCAGCCCCAGCATTTT.

CDR3 residues: CASRQGVDQPQHF. CDR3 coding DNA: TGTGCCAGCAGACAGGGGGTTGATCAGCCCCAGCATTTT. The chain is built from TRBV6-5 and TRBJ1-5, with TRBD1 matching 8 bases. The V and J ends lost 6 bases and 5 bases, in that order; junction bases with no gene match: 3. CDR3 length equals 13 residues. The germline CDR1 and CDR2 sequences are MNHEY and SVGAGI.

V and J are TRBV18 and TRBJ1-4; 7 bases fit TRBD1. Germline values: CDR1 KGHSH, CDR2 LQKENI. CDR3 size: 14 residues. Germline trimming cut 4 bases from V and 7 bases from J; bases unmatched to any gene: 6. In nucleotides, the CDR3 is TGTGCCAGCTCACAAAACAGGGGAGGTGAAAAACTGTTTTTT. Its translation is CASSQNRGGEKLFF. The full variable domain, in which reference TRBV18 and TRBJ1-4 provide the parts outside the CDR3, is NAGVMQNPRHLVRRRGQEARLRCSPMKGHSHVYWYRQLPEEGLKFMVYLQKENIIDESGMPKERFSAEFPKEGPSILRIQQVVRGDSAAYFCASSQNRGGEKLFFGSGTQLSVL.